This T cell receptor beta chain emerged from a study of control samples from healthy donors and cancer patients. Clones were read by immunoSEQ multiplex PCR, and TCRdb kept only the in-frame ones, dropping some. The sample has roughly 100,000 clones; roughly 92% are singletons. This sequence originates from a human donor in good health. The donor label of this sample is uncertain. Sequenced input: blood.

CDR3 bases: TGTGCCAGCTCACCGGTGGGGGCAGCCACAGATACGCAGTATTTT. Protein product: CASSPVGAATDTQYF. V is TRBV18 and J is TRBJ2-3; possible D gene TRBD1, 6 bases. CDR1 is KGHSH and CDR2 is LQKENI in the germline V gene. CDR3 length: 15 amino acids. Trimming removed 3 bases from V and 2 bases from J, with 12 bases in between.